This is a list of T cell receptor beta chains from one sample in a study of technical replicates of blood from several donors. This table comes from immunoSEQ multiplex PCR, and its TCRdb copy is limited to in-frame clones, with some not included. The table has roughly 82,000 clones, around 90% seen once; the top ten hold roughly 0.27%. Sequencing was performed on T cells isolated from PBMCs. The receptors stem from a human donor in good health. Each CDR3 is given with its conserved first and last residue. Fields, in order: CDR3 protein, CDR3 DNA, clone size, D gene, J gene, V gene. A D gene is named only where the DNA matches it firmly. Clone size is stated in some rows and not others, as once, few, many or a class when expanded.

CDR3: CASSPTGGAWRVAFF; DNA: TGCGCCAGCAGCCCGACAGGGGGCGCCTGGAGAGTGGCTTTCTTT; size: .; D: TRBD1; J: TRBJ1-1; V: TRBV4-1
CDR3: CASSQTRGRGNTIYF; DNA: TGCGCCAGCAGCCAAACCAGGGGAAGGGGAAACACCATATATTTT; size: .; D: .; J: TRBJ1-3; V: TRBV4-1
CDR3: CASSLASLGGNYEQYF; DNA: TGTGCCAGCAGCTTGGCCTCCCTAGGGGGTAATTACGAGCAGTACTTC; size: .; D: .; J: TRBJ2-7; V: TRBV7-6
CDR3: CASSQVGEKLFF; DNA: TGCGCCAGCAGCCAAGTCGGTGAAAAACTGTTTTTT; size: .; D: .; J: TRBJ1-4; V: TRBV4-1
CDR3: CASSLGAGENYGYTF; DNA: TGTGCCAGCAGCTTAGGGGCGGGGGAAAACTATGGCTACACCTTC; size: .; D: .; J: TRBJ1-2; V: TRBV11-3
CDR3: CATSRAANGGQETQYF; DNA: TGTGCCACCAGCAGAGCCGCTAACGGGGGTCAAGAGACCCAGTACTTC; size: .; D: .; J: TRBJ2-5; V: TRBV15
CDR3: CASSSGLADYNEQFF; DNA: TGTGCCAGCAGTTCCGGACTAGCGGACTACAATGAGCAGTTCTTC; size: .; D: TRBD2; J: TRBJ2-1; V: TRBV27
CDR3: CASSQRTGGTDTQYF; DNA: TGTGCCAGCAGTCAGAGGACAGGCGGAACAGATACGCAGTATTTT; size: .; D: TRBD1; J: TRBJ2-3; V: TRBV2
CDR3: CASSVGVEGLGQFF; DNA: TGTGCCAGCAGCGTAGGGGTCGAGGGACTAGGCCAGTTCTTC; size: .; D: TRBD2; J: TRBJ2-1; V: TRBV9
CDR3: CASSPETGVNTEAFF; DNA: TGCGCCAGCAGCCCGGAGACAGGAGTGAACACTGAAGCTTTCTTT; size: .; D: .; J: TRBJ1-1; V: TRBV5-1
CDR3: CASSLAGLAGGPIKNIQYF; DNA: TGTGCCAGCAGCTTGGCAGGACTAGCGGGAGGGCCGATCAAAAACATTCAGTACTTC; size: .; D: TRBD2; J: TRBJ2-4; V: TRBV5-8
CDR3: CASSDSSGGAYTQYF; DNA: TGTGCCAGCAGTGACTCCTCCGGGGGGGCGTATACGCAGTATTTT; size: .; D: TRBD2; J: TRBJ2-3; V: TRBV6-4
CDR3: CASSESAGGTGELFF; DNA: TGCGCCAGCAGTGAGAGCGCGGGAGGGACCGGGGAGCTGTTTTTT; size: .; D: TRBD2; J: TRBJ2-2; V: TRBV10-2
CDR3: CASSQRVWQGNSGANVLTF; DNA: TGTGCCAGCAGCCAACGCGTTTGGCAGGGTAACTCTGGGGCCAACGTCCTGACTTTC; size: .; D: .; J: TRBJ2-6; V: TRBV14
CDR3: CATSRDRGQGATSGYTF; DNA: TGTGCCACCAGCAGAGATCGGGGACAGGGGGCGACGAGCGGCTACACCTTC; size: .; D: TRBD1; J: TRBJ1-2; V: TRBV15
CDR3: CASSPIPGSDTGELFF; DNA: TGTGCCAGCAGCCCAATCCCGGGGTCGGACACCGGGGAGCTGTTTTTT; size: .; D: .; J: TRBJ2-2; V: TRBV4-2
CDR3: CASRQGQANTGELFF; DNA: TGTGCCAGCAGACAGGGACAGGCGAACACCGGGGAGCTGTTTTTT; size: .; D: TRBD1; J: TRBJ2-2; V: TRBV2
CDR3: CASSLGQGMPMNTEAFF; DNA: TGTGCCAGCAGCTTGGGACAGGGAATGCCCATGAACACTGAAGCTTTCTTT; size: once; D: TRBD1; J: TRBJ1-1; V: TRBV5-8
CDR3: CASSRSYRDEQYF; DNA: TGTGCCAGCAGCCGGTCTTATCGGGACGAGCAGTACTTC; size: .; D: .; J: TRBJ2-7; V: TRBV11-3
CDR3: CASSFEGGEGTEAFF; DNA: TGTGCCAGCAGTTTCGAAGGGGGGGAGGGAACTGAAGCTTTCTTT; size: .; D: .; J: TRBJ1-1; V: TRBV27
CDR3: CASTLPGGAPFF; DNA: TGTGCCAGCACCCTACCTGGGGGGGCTCCTTTCTTT; size: few; D: .; J: TRBJ1-1; V: TRBV28
CDR3: CASLPSAGVHEQFF; DNA: TGTGCCAGCCTCCCCTCCGCGGGGGTCCATGAGCAGTTCTTC; size: .; D: TRBD2; J: TRBJ2-1; V: TRBV6-5
CDR3: CASSFDIGQYTDTQYF; DNA: TGTGCCAGCAGCTTTGATATAGGACAGTACACAGATACGCAGTATTTT; size: .; D: .; J: TRBJ2-3; V: TRBV7-9
CDR3: CASSAGHVYGYTF; DNA: TGTGCCAGCTCAGCGGGACATGTCTATGGCTACACCTTC; size: .; D: .; J: TRBJ1-2; V: TRBV19
CDR3: CASSSGGTSADYEQYF; DNA: TGTGCCAGCAGCTCAGGTGGGACTAGCGCTGACTACGAGCAGTACTTC; size: .; D: TRBD2; J: TRBJ2-7; V: TRBV7-8
CDR3: CASSSGQGVGINLDTQYF; DNA: TGTGCCAGCAGTTCGGGACAGGGGGTCGGGATTAATCTGGATACGCAGTATTTT; size: .; D: TRBD1; J: TRBJ2-3; V: TRBV27
CDR3: CASSLRGQADTQYF; DNA: TGTGCCAGCAGTTTACGGGGACAGGCAGATACGCAGTATTTT; size: .; D: TRBD1; J: TRBJ2-3; V: TRBV27